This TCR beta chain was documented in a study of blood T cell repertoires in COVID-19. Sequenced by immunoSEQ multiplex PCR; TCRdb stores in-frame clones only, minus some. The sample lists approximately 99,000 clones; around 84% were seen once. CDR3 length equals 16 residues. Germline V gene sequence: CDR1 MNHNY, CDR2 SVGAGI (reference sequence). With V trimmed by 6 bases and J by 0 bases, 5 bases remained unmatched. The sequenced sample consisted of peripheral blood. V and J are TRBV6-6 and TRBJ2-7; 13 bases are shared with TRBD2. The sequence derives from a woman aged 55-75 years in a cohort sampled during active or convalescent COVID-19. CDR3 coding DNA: TGTGCCAGCAGAAGACTAGCGGGAGGCCCCTCCTACGAGCAGTACTTC. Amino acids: CASRRLAGGPSYEQYF.